This TCR beta chain was found in a study of multiple sclerosis patients with progressive multifocal leukoencephalopathy. This CDR3 contains 16 residues. V was trimmed by 4 bases and J by 4 bases, leaving 17 bases between them. Germline-derived CDR1 and CDR2 are SGHRS and YFSETQ. Sequencing was at survey level. Sequencing was performed with immunoSEQ multiplex PCR; in TCRdb, only in-frame clones are kept and a portion is missing. The data show more than 30,000 clones, 70% to 90% seen once. This sample's time point: before natalizumab initiation. The chain employs TRBV5-1 and TRBJ2-2; D unclear. The sequence came from a human donor with multiple sclerosis. Sequencing input: PBMCs. CDR3 sequence (DNA): TGCGCCAGCAGCCCTTCAGACACCTCGGTCACCGGGGAGCTGTTTTTT. Amino acid sequence: CASSPSDTSVTGELFF.